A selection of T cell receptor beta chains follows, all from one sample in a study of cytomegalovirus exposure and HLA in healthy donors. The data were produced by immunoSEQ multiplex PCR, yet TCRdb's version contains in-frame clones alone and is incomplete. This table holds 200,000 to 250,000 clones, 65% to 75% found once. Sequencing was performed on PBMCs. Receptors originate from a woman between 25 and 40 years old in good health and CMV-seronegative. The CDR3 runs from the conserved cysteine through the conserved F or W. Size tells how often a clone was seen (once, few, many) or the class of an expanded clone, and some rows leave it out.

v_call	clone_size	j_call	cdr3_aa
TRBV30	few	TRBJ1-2	CAWSPRQGTDTF
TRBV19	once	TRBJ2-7	CASTQRPGQEFREQYF
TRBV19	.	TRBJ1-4	CASSTMYRGDENEKLFF
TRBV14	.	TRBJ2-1	CASSQGTSSYNEQFF
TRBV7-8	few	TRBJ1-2	CASSLGTARYYGYTF
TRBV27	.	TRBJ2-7	CVSSAGTSGREIREQYF
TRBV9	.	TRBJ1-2	CASSVGQGRGGRGYTF
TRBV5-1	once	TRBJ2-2	CASSLEGTVNTGELFF
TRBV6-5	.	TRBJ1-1	CASSETLGETEAFF
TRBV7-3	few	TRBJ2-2	CASSLEGGGNTGELFF
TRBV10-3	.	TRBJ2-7	CAISESGQTYEQYF
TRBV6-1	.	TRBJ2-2	CASSDPGLAGNTGELFF
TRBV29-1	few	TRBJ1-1	CSVENGLNTEAFF
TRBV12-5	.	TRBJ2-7	CASGPTSTEEQYF
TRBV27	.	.	CASSLRQGQYEQYF
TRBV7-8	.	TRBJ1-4	CASSLNVEGPHEKLFF
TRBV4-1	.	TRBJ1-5	CASSYTAYSNQPQHF
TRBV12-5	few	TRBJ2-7	CASGWDREQYF
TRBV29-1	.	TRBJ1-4	CSVAQNNEKLFF
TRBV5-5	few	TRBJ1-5	CASSLAGTGGGQPQHF
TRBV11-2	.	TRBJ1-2	CASSRVDYGYTF
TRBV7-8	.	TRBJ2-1	CASNPSPASGTRSYNEQFF
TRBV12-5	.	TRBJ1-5	CASGLESNQPQHF
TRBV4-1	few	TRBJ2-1	CASSPLALHEQFF
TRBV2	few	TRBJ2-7	CASSDPGQDSYEQYF
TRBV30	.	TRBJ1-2	CAWTTGGYGYTF
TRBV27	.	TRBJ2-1	CASSFKASGIRGYEQFF
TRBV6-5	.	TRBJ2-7	CASSYPGQGAYEQYF
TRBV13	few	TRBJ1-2	CASSHGQGSYGYTF
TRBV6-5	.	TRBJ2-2	CATRTGNTGELFF
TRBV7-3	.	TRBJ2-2	CASRNGLAGQNTGELFF
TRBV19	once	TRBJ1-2	CASGTGYGYTF
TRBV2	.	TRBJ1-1	CASSGQENTEAFF
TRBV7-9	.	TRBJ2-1	CASSLNLAANEQFF
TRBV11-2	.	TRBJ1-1	CASSPSNGQSSAFF
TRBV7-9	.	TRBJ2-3	CASSLGLASGDTQYF
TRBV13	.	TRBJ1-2	CASSFLTRTNYGYTF
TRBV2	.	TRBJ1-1	CASSRTGVNTEAFF
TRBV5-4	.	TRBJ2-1	CASSSELAGYDVEQFF
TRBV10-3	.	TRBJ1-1	CAISGYRDKNTEAFF
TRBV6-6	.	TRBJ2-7	CASGLAGREQYF
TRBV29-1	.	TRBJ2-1	CSHVPSGFYNEQFF
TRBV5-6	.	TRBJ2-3	CASSYGTGAGDTQYF
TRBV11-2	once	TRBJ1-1	CASSLALPGGEIEAFF
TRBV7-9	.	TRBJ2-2	CASSLRLNTGELFF
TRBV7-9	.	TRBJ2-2	CASSPSAGALGRELFF
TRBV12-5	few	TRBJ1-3	CASGLDGGQPRNTIYF
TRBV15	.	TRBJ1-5	CATSRGYRAESNQPQHF
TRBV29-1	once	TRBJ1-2	CSDYRGGDGYTF
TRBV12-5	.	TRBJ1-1	CASGLQGKTEAFF
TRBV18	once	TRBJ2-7	CVSSPDRTSLASREQYF
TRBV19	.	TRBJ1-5	CASSGSGGNQPQHF
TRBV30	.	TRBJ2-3	CAWSVLSGDTQYF
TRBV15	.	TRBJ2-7	CATSRGGRGKDEQYF
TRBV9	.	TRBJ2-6	CASSVSGSGGANVLTF
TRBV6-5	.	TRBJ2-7	CASSQRDSYEQYF
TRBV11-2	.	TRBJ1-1	CASSLGQPNLNTEAFF
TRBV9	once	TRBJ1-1	CASSLTGVTEAFF
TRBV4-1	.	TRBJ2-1	CASSQPRSGSTYNEQFF